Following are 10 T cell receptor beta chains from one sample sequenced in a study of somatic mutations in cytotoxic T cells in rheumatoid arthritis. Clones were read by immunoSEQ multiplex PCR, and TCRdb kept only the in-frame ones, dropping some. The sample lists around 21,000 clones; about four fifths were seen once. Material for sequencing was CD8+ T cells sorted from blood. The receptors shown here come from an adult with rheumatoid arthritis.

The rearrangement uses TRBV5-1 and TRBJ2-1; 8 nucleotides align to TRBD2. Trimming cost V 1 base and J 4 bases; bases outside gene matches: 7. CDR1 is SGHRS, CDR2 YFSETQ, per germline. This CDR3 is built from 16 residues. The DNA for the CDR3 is TGCGCCAGCAGCTTGTCCGGGACTAGTGATTACAATGAGCAGTTCTTC. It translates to CASSLSGTSDYNEQFF.

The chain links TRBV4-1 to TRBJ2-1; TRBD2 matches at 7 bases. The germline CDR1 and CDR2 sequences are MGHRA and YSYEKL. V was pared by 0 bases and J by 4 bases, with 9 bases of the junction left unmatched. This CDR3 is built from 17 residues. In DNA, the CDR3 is TGCGCCAGCAGCCAAGATTCGGGGGGTGGGCAGTACAATGAGCAGTTCTTC. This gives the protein CASSQDSGGGQYNEQFF.

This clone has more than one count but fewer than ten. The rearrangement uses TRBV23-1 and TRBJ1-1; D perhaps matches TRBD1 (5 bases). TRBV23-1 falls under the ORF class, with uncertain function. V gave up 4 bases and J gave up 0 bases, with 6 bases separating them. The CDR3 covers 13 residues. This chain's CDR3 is CASSRGVNTEAFF. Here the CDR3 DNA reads TGCGCCAGCAGTCGGGGGGTGAACACTGAAGCTTTCTTT.

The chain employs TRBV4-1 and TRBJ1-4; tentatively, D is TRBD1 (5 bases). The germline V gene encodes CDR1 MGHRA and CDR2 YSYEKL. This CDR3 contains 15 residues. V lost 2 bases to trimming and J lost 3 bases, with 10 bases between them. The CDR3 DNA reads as TGCGCCAGCAGCCAACCCGGGGACGCTAATGAAAAACTGTTTTTT. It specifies CASSQPGDANEKLFF.

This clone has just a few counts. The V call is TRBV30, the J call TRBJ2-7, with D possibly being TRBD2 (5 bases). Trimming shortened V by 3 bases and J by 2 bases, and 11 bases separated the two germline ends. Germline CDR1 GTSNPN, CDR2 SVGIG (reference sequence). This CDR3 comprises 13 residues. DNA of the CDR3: TGTGCCTGGAGCGTCGGGGATCCCTACGAGCAGTACTTC. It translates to CAWSVGDPYEQYF. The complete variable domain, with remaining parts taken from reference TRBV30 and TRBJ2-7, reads SQTIHQWPATLVQPVGSPLSLECTVEGTSNPNLYWYRQAAGRGLQLLFYSVGIGQISSEVPQNLSASRPQDRQFILSSKKLLLSDSGFYLCAWSVGDPYEQYFGPGTRLTVT.

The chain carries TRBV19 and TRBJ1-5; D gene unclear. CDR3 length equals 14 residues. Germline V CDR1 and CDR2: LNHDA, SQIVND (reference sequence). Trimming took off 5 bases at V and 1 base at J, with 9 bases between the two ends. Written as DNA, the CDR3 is TGTGCCAGTAGTGAACAGATAAGCAATCAGCCCCAGCATTTT. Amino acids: CASSEQISNQPQHF.

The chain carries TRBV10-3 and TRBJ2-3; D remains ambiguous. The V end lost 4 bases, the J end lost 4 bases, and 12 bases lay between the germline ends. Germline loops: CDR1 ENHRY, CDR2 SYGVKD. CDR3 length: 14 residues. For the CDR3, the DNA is TGTGCCATCAGTGCCCCTGGCCTCTCAGATACGCAGTATTTT. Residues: CAISAPGLSDTQYF.

The CDR3 here is CASSQDWAENSPLHF. CDR3 sequence (DNA): TGTGCCAGCAGCCAAGATTGGGCGGAAAATTCACCCCTCCACTTT. The rearrangement links TRBV4-2 to TRBJ1-6; D ambiguous. The CDR3 loop spans 15 amino acids. Germline lookup yields CDR1 LGHNA and CDR2 YNFKEQ. Trimming pared 0 bases from V and 7 bases from J, leaving 10 bases between.

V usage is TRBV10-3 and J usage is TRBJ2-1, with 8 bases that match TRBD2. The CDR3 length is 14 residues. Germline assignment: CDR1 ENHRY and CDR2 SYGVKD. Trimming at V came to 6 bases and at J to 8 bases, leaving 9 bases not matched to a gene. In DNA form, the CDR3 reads TGTGCCATCAGGCCTCCGGGACTAGAGCATGAGCAGTTCTTC. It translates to CAIRPPGLEHEQFF.

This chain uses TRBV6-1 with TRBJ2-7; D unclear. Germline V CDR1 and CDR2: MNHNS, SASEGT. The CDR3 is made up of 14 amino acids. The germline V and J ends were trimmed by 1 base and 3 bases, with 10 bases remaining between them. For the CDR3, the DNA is TGTGCCAGCAGTGAAGTCGCTCACCGCTACGAGCAGTACTTC. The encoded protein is CASSEVAHRYEQYF.